Listed here are 9 T cell receptor beta chains from one sample, sequenced in a study of blood T cells in healthy people across ages. The second PCR ran roughly 6 to 11 cycles with a sample-barcoded 5' primer and J-beta primers. MiXCR, run by TCRdb on the 5' RACE reads, gives a single entry per CDR3 protein. Of 850,000 to 1,100,000 distinct CDR3 sequences detected, about two fifths appear once; the ten largest clones hold around 13%. The sample was blood. These receptors came from a man between 18 and 29 years old in good health.

J is TRBJ1-1 and V is TRBV5-6; D is unresolved. The CDR3 runs 13 residues. Germline V gene sequence: CDR1 SGHDT, CDR2 YYEEEE. The V end lost 1 base, the J end lost 7 bases, and 11 bases lay between the germline ends. The CDR3 loop reads CASSLRVSLEAFF. The CDR3, as DNA: TGTGCCAGCAGCTTGAGGGTCAGTCTTGAAGCTTTCTTT.

This clonotype was seen a few times. The chain combines TRBV19 with TRBJ2-3; 9 bases are a match to TRBD2. The length of the CDR3 is 19 residues. From germline, CDR1 is LNHDA and CDR2 SQIVND (reference sequence). V gave up 3 bases and J gave up 3 bases; unmatched junction bases: 16. CDR3 nucleotides: TGTGCCAGTAGTATTAGGTCGGCTAGCGGGGAACTTAAGACAGATACGCAGTATTTT. It encodes CASSIRSASGELKTDTQYF.

The rearrangement joins TRBV4-1 to TRBJ2-5; maybe TRBD2 (5 bases). V gave up 1 base and J gave up 1 base, with 13 bases separating them. CDR1 is MGHRA, CDR2 YSYEKL, per germline. CDR3 length: 16 residues. The CDR3 bases are TGCGCCAGCAGCCAAGTGAGGGCCGTGGCCCAAGAGACCCAGTACTTC. Translation gives CASSQVRAVAQETQYF.

This chain links TRBV20-1 with TRBJ1-5; 8 bases align to TRBD1. The CDR3 contains 17 residues. Germline CDR1 reads DFQATT; CDR2 reads SNEGSKA (reference sequence). Trimming cost V 1 base and J 1 base; bases outside gene matches: 9. The CDR3 here is CSARGLQQGASNQPQHF. CDR3 DNA: TGCAGTGCTAGAGGGTTACAGCAGGGGGCAAGCAATCAGCCCCAGCATTTT.

This clonotype has at least ten counts. This chain joins TRBV4-1 and TRBJ2-3, with D maybe TRBD2 (5 bases). In germline, CDR1 is MGHRA, CDR2 YSYEKL. V was cut by 1 base and J by 2 bases, with 7 bases left in between. CDR3 length equals 14 residues. Written as DNA, the CDR3 is TGCGCCAGCAGCCAAGCCGGGGACACAGATACGCAGTATTTT. Translated: CASSQAGDTDTQYF.

This chain's CDR3 is CASSLEQERETQYF. In DNA form, the CDR3 reads TGCGCCAGCAGCTTGGAGCAGGAGAGAGAGACCCAGTACTTC. The V and J genes are TRBV5-1 and TRBJ2-5; D unresolved. The CDR3 covers 14 residues. Germline loops: CDR1 SGHRS, CDR2 YFSETQ. The germline V and J ends were trimmed by 0 bases and 4 bases, with 10 bases remaining between them.

This clonotype was observed a few times. This chain joins TRBV20-1 and TRBJ2-3; no clear D. V shed 6 bases and J shed 0 bases, with 16 bases lying between them. CDR1 and CDR2 (germline): DFQATT, SNEGSKA (reference sequence). The CDR3 loop spans 15 amino acids. The DNA for the CDR3 is TGCAGTGCAGATCCCGCGGACCACAGCACAGATACGCAGTATTTT. Amino acids: CSADPADHSTDTQYF.

The chain is built from TRBV7-2 and TRBJ2-7; no clear D. Trimming took off 2 bases at V and 0 bases at J, with 14 bases between the two ends. Germline V lookup: CDR1 SGHTA, CDR2 FQGNSA. The CDR3 sequence is 16 residues long. The CDR3 nucleotides are TGTGCCAGCAGCTTAACCGGGTGGGTAGACTCCTACGAGCAGTACTTC. Amino acids: CASSLTGWVDSYEQYF.

The chain joins TRBV20-1 to TRBJ2-7; tentatively, D is TRBD1 (5 bases). The CDR3 totals 14 residues. Germline lookup yields CDR1 DFQATT and CDR2 SNEGSKA (reference sequence). V lost 6 bases to trimming and J lost 2 bases, with 17 bases between them. The CDR3 DNA reads TGCAGTGCCGATGCGGACACAATACCCTACGAGCAGTACTTC. Translated: CSADADTIPYEQYF.